These 8 T cell receptor beta chains were all obtained from the same sample, sequenced in a study of T-cell memory formation after mild COVID-19. TCRdb recomputed calls from the 5' RACE reads with MiXCR, one row per CDR3 protein. The sample carries a few hundred thousand distinct CDR3 sequences, around 16% recorded once. The sample was PBMCs or a T cell subset sorted from them (not recorded which). The source is a man between 18 and 29 years old who had mild COVID-19 (a few samples of this study predate the infection). Cell type and time point are not known.

The chain uses TRBV7-9 and TRBJ2-1, with TRBD2 matching over 8 bases. The CDR3 has 15 residues. The germline gives CDR1 SEHNR, CDR2 FQNEAQ (reference sequence). Trimming cost V 3 bases and J 8 bases; bases outside gene matches: 9. The CDR3 bases are TGTGCCAGCAGCTTCGGCGGGGGGCCGGGGGATGAGCAGTTCTTC. Translating it yields CASSFGGGPGDEQFF.

In this sample, this clonotype turned up many times. This chain connects TRBV6-4 to TRBJ2-3; a weak D match, TRBD2 (7 bases). Trimming removed 8 bases at V and 2 bases at J, with 14 bases between. This CDR3 contains 14 residues. Looked up from germline, CDR1 is MRHNA and CDR2 is SNTAGT. Written as DNA, the CDR3 is TGTGCCAGCGGGGCCGGGGGGCACACAGATACGCAGTATTTT. This sequence encodes CASGAGGHTDTQYF.

The rearrangement uses TRBV9 and TRBJ1-2, with D perhaps TRBD1 (6 bases). The CDR3 totals 13 residues. The V gene's germline CDR1 is SGDLS and CDR2 YYNGEE. V dropped 0 bases and J dropped 5 bases, with 8 bases sitting between them. CDR3 in DNA: TGTGCCAGCAGCGTAGAGGGGGGGTATGGCTACACCTTC. Translated: CASSVEGGYGYTF.

The chain uses TRBV5-1 and TRBJ2-3, with D perhaps TRBD2 (5 bases). V was trimmed by 0 bases and J by 4 bases, leaving 9 bases between them. The germline V gene encodes CDR1 SGHRS and CDR2 YFSETQ. This CDR3 comprises 14 residues. CDR3 protein: CASSLVTGSDTQYF. CDR3 nucleotides: TGCGCCAGCAGCTTGGTGACGGGATCAGATACGCAGTATTTT.

The sample holds many counts of this clonotype. The rearrangement joins TRBV7-2 to TRBJ2-3; maybe TRBD2 (5 bases). CDR1 is SGHTA, CDR2 FQGNSA, per germline. V gave up 5 bases and J gave up 1 base, with 13 bases separating them. The CDR3 is 15 amino acids. Here the CDR3 reads CASSLARGRTDTQYF. The CDR3 coding sequence is TGTGCCAGCAGCCTGGCCCGGGGTCGCACAGATACGCAGTATTTT.

This rearrangement joins TRBV4-1 to TRBJ2-3, with a weak D call TRBD2 (6 bases). CDR1 is MGHRA, CDR2 YSYEKL, per germline. V was pared by 3 bases and J by 0 bases, with 10 bases between. There are 15 residues in the CDR3. This CDR3 reads CASSQREASTDTQYF. CDR3 bases: TGCGCCAGCAGCCAGCGGGAAGCTAGCACAGATACGCAGTATTTT.

V usage is TRBV7-6 and J usage is TRBJ1-6, with D hard to call. Germline CDR1 SGHVS, CDR2 FNYEAQ. The CDR3 loop spans 15 amino acids. Trimming took off 1 base at V and 7 bases at J, with 11 bases between the two ends. The CDR3 DNA is TGTGCCAGCAGCTTAGGGACTTTCTCAAATTCACCCCTCCACTTT. It codes for CASSLGTFSNSPLHF.

The chain recombines TRBV7-8 with TRBJ2-3; a weak D match, TRBD2 (7 bases). Trimming pared 5 bases from V and 2 bases from J, leaving 11 bases between. The CDR3 is 14 amino acids. Germline assignment: CDR1 SGHVS and CDR2 FQNEAQ. In nucleotides, the CDR3 is TGTGCCAGCAGCAGGGGGGGGCTCACAGATACGCAGTATTTT. Its translation: CASSRGGLTDTQYF.